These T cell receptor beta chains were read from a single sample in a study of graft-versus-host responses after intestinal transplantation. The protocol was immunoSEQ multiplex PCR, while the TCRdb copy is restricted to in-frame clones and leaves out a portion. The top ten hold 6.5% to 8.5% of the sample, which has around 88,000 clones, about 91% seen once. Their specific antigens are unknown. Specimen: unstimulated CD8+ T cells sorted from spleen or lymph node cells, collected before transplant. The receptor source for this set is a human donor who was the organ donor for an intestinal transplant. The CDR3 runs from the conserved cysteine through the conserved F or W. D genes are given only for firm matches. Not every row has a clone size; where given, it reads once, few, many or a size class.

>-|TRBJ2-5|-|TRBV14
CASSQEGRSLWETQYF
TGTGCCAGCAGCCAAGAGGGCCGCTCGCTTTGGGAGACCCAGTACTTC
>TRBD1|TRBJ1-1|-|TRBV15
CATSREWGRGPMNTEAFF
TGTGCCACCAGCAGAGAGTGGGGAAGGGGGCCCATGAACACTGAAGCTTTCTTT
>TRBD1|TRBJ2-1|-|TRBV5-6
CASSLKGQGGNEQFF
TGTGCCAGCAGCCTCAAGGGACAGGGTGGCAATGAGCAGTTCTTC
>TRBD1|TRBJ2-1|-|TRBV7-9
CASSLDFPGQGPYNEQFF
TGTGCCAGCAGCTTGGATTTCCCGGGACAGGGGCCGTACAATGAGCAGTTCTTC
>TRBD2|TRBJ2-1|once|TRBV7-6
CASSLGTSGNGYEQFF
TGTGCCAGCAGCTTGGGGACTAGCGGGAACGGCTATGAGCAGTTCTTC
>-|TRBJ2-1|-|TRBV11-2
CASSLRLFEQFF
TGTGCCAGCAGCTTACGCCTATTCGAGCAGTTCTTC
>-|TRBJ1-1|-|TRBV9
CASSSGLGEGAYEAFF
TGTGCCAGCAGCTCAGGGCTAGGGGAAGGCGCCTATGAAGCTTTCTTT
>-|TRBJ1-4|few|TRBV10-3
CAIRDTTNEKLFF
TGTGCCATCAGAGACACAACTAATGAAAAACTGTTTTTT
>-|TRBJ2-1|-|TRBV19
CASAEGGGRGEQFF
TGTGCCAGTGCCGAGGGAGGGGGTAGGGGTGAGCAGTTCTTC
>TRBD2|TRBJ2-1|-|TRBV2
CARANPGLAFYNEQFF
TGTGCCAGAGCTAATCCGGGACTAGCGTTCTACAATGAGCAGTTCTTC
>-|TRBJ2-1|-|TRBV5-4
CASSLPYYNEQFF
TGTGCCAGCAGCTTGCCCTACTACAATGAGCAGTTCTTC
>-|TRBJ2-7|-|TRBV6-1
CASSEQGVGEQYF
TGTGCCAGCAGTGAACAGGGTGTGGGCGAGCAGTACTTC
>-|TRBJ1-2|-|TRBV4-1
CASSQVNRHYGYTF
TGCGCCAGCAGCCAAGTGAACCGACACTATGGCTACACCTTC
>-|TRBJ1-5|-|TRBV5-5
CASSWMGQPQHF
TGTGCCAGCAGCTGGATGGGTCAGCCCCAGCATTTT
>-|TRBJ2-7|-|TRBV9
CASSVASTLSYEQYF
TGTGCCAGCAGCGTAGCTTCAACCCTCTCCTACGAGCAGTACTTC
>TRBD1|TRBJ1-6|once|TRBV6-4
CATDLPGQGPWGPNSPLHF
TGTGCCACCGATCTGCCGGGACAGGGCCCCTGGGGCCCTAATTCACCCCTCCACTTT
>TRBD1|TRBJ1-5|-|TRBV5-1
CASSLGGTDNQPQHF
TGCGCCAGCAGCTTGGGAGGGACAGATAATCAGCCCCAGCATTTT
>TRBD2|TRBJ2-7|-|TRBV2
CASSDVVGGTSGNSYEQYF
TGTGCCAGCAGCGACGTTGTTGGAGGGACTAGCGGGAATTCCTACGAGCAGTACTTC
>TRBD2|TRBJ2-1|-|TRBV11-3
CASTIRGGYGTSEDNEQFF
TGTGCCAGCACAATAAGGGGGGGCTACGGGACTAGCGAGGACAATGAGCAGTTCTTC
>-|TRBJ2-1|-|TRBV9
CASSTERERPYNEQFF
TGTGCCAGCAGCACCGAGAGGGAGCGGCCTTACAATGAGCAGTTCTTC
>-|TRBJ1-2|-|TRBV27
CASSLSARGGYTF
TGTGCCAGCAGTTTATCGGCCCGCGGTGGCTACACCTTC
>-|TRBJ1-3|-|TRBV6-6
CASSYGDAVSGNTIYF
TGTGCCAGCAGTTACGGGGACGCCGTCTCTGGAAACACCATATATTTT
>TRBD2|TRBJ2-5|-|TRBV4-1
CASSQGGSGGAETQYF
TGCGCCAGCAGCCAAGGCGGGTCGGGGGGTGCAGAGACCCAGTACTTC
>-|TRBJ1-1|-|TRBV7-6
CASSLAGVTEAFF
TGTGCCAGCAGCTTAGCAGGGGTCACTGAAGCTTTCTTT
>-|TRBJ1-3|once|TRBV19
CASKGRGDYTIYF
TGTGCCAGTAAGGGCAGGGGAGACTACACCATATATTTT
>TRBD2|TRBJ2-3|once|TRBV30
CAYPGLAVPIVRDTQYF
TGTGCCTACCCGGGACTAGCAGTTCCCATTGTCAGAGATACGCAGTATTTT
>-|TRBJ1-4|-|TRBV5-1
CASSLDRDGSAANEKLFF
TGCGCCAGCAGCTTGGATCGGGACGGGTCCGCGGCTAATGAAAAACTGTTTTTT
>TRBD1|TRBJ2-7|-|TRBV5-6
CASKQGEYYEQYF
TGTGCCAGCAAACAGGGGGAGTACTACGAGCAGTACTTC
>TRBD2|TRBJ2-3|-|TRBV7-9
CASSPPLAGANRYF
TGTGCCAGCAGCCCCCCGCTAGCGGGTGCTAATAGGTATTTT
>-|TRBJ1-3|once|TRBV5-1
CASSLDFRITSGNTIYF
TGCGCCAGCAGCTTGGACTTCAGGATAACCTCTGGAAACACCATATATTTT
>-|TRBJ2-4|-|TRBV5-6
CASSLRGRGLSIQYF
TGTGCCAGCAGCTTACGGGGTAGGGGCCTAAGCATTCAGTACTTC
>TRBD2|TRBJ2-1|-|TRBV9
CASSERTPPPGASGSYNEQFF
TGTGCCAGCAGCGAGAGGACTCCCCCCCCTGGAGCTAGCGGCTCCTACAATGAGCAGTTCTTC
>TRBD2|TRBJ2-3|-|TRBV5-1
CASSLRLAGDSDTQYF
TGCGCCAGCAGCCTTCGACTAGCGGGGGACTCAGATACGCAGTATTTT
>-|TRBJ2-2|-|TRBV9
CASSVYRETGELFF
TGTGCCAGCAGCGTCTACAGGGAAACCGGGGAGCTGTTTTTT
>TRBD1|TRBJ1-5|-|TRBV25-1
CASRPQGQGSFQPQHF
TGTGCCAGCAGGCCCCAAGGACAGGGGTCGTTTCAGCCCCAGCATTTT
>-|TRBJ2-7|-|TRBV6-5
CASSYSSFRNKNEQYF
TGTGCCAGCAGTTACTCGTCGTTCCGGAACAAAAACGAGCAGTACTTC
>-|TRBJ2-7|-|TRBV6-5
CASSLDSGLQSYEQYF
TGTGCCAGCAGTTTGGATTCCGGCCTTCAGTCCTACGAGCAGTACTTC
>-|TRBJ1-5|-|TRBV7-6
CASSLGNNQPQHF
TGTGCCAGCAGCTTAGGAAACAATCAGCCCCAGCATTTT
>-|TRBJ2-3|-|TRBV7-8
CASSLGFTSTDTQYF
TGTGCCAGCAGCTTAGGATTTACTAGCACAGATACGCAGTATTTT
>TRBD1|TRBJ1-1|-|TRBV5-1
CASSSKTGGAVDTEAFF
TGCGCCAGCAGCTCCAAAACAGGGGGCGCTGTTGACACTGAAGCTTTCTTT
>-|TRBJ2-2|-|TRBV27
CASSYGQGSTGELFF
TGTGCCAGCAGTTACGGGCAGGGTAGCACCGGGGAGCTGTTTTTT
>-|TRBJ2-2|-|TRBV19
CASSPDPGELFF
TGTGCCAGTAGTCCTGACCCCGGGGAGCTGTTTTTT
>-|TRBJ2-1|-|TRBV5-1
CASSLGTDSNEQFF
TGCGCCAGCAGCTTGGGGACGGATTCCAATGAGCAGTTCTTC
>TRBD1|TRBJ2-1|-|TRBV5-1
CASSLRQGSWEQFF
TGCGCCAGCAGCTTAAGACAGGGCTCTTGGGAGCAGTTCTTC
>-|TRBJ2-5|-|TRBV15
CATEEGVGPAGETQYF
TGTGCCACCGAGGAAGGTGTGGGACCGGCAGGGGAGACCCAGTACTTC
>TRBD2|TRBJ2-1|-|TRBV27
CASTLAGGPSSNYNEQFF
TGTGCCAGCACACTAGCGGGAGGGCCCTCCTCAAACTACAATGAGCAGTTCTTC